A single sample gave rise to the 22 T cell receptor beta chains below, sequenced in a study of identical twins. Each CDR3 protein gets one entry after TCRdb re-called the 5' RACE reads with MiXCR. The sample lists 650,000 to 800,000 distinct CDR3 sequences; roughly 8% were seen once. These data also formed part of another study, on yellow fever vaccine responses in identical twins.

The specimen was PBMCs. All receptors come from a woman between 18 and 29 years old in good health.

The gene calls are TRBV5-6 and TRBJ1-6, with D maybe TRBD1 (5 bases). Trimming stripped 1 base from V and 4 bases from J, with 15 bases between. The CDR3 loop spans 17 amino acids. CDR1 is SGHDT, CDR2 YYEEEE, per germline. The CDR3 region is CASSLLRERGYNSPLHF. CDR3 in DNA: TGTGCCAGCAGCTTGCTCCGGGAGAGGGGATATAATTCACCCCTCCACTTT.

The V and J genes are TRBV11-2 and TRBJ2-5; 13 bases match TRBD2. The trim removed 5 bases at V and 4 bases at J, leaving 7 bases unmatched. The CDR3 has 16 amino acids. Germline V gene sequence: CDR1 SGHAT, CDR2 FQNNGV. CDR3: CASSLLTSGGGETQYF. The CDR3 DNA reads TGTGCCAGCAGCCTTCTAACTAGCGGGGGGGGAGAGACCCAGTACTTC.

The chain combines TRBV4-1 with TRBJ2-2, with TRBD2 as a possible D gene (5 bases). Looked up from germline, CDR1 is MGHRA and CDR2 is YSYEKL. V lost 8 bases and J 6 bases, leaving 10 bases between the germline ends. The CDR3 totals 12 residues. CDR3 amino acids: CASAGIPGELFF. In nucleotides, the CDR3 is TGCGCCAGCGCGGGCATTCCCGGGGAGCTGTTTTTT.

Many counts were recorded for this clonotype. V is TRBV15 and J is TRBJ2-4; D is possibly TRBD1 (5 bases). Trimming shortened V by 9 bases and J by 0 bases, and 9 bases separated the two germline ends. Germline V CDR1 and CDR2: LNHNV, YYDKDF (reference sequence). This CDR3 region has 13 residues. This chain's CDR3 is CATTDRAKNIQYF. The CDR3 DNA sequence: TGTGCCACGACTGACAGAGCCAAAAACATTCAGTACTTC. Drawing the rest from reference TRBV15 and TRBJ2-4, the complete variable domain is DAMVIQNPRYQVTQFGKPVTLSCSQTLNHNVMYWYQQKSSQAPKLLFHYYDKDFNNEADTPDNFQSRRPNTSFCFLDIRSPGLGDTAMYLCATTDRAKNIQYFGAGTRLSVL.

This clonotype showed up just a few times. The CDR3 loop is CASSPLPGDSYEQYF. In nucleotides, the CDR3 is TGTGCCAGCAGCCCCCTTCCGGGGGACTCCTACGAGCAGTACTTC. This rearrangement joins TRBV11-2 to TRBJ2-7; TRBD2 is a possible D gene (6 bases). The germline V and J ends were trimmed by 5 bases and 0 bases, with 14 bases remaining between them. Germline V gives CDR1 SGHAT, CDR2 FQNNGV. CDR3 length equals 15 residues.

J is TRBJ2-3 and V is TRBV2; TRBD1 agrees at 10 bases. J gave up 3 bases and V 11 bases, and 8 bases lay outside the gene matches. The CDR3 is 14 residues long. Germline CDR1 reads SNHLY; CDR2 reads FYNNEI. CDR3 sequence reads: CAGRQGAGTDTQYF. The CDR3 DNA follows: TGTGCCGGAAGACAGGGGGCAGGGACAGATACGCAGTATTTT.

This clonotype was seen a handful of times. The chain links TRBV20-1 to TRBJ2-7; 7 bases fit TRBD1. V dropped 5 bases and J dropped 0; count of bases not matched to a gene: 7. Germline values: CDR1 DFQATT, CDR2 SNEGSKA (reference sequence). CDR3 length: 14 residues. DNA of the CDR3: TGCAGTGCTCGGGACAGTACCCGCTCCTACGAGCAGTACTTC. Translated, it gives CSARDSTRSYEQYF.

This clonotype turned up a few times. This chain links TRBV19 with TRBJ2-7; D is perhaps TRBD1 or TRBD2 (5 bases each). Trimming removed 2 bases at V and 4 bases at J, with 15 bases between. This CDR3 has 15 amino acids. Germline V CDR1 and CDR2: LNHDA, SQIVND (reference sequence). The CDR3 DNA follows: TGTGCCAGTAGTATAAGTTCCGACAGACTATACGAGCAGTACTTC. It specifies CASSISSDRLYEQYF. Complete variable domain (other parts from reference TRBV19 and TRBJ2-7): DGGITQSPKYLFRKEGQNVTLSCEQNLNHDAMYWYRQDPGQGLRLIYYSQIVNDFQKGDIAEGYSVSREKKESFPLTVTSAQKNPTAFYLCASSISSDRLYEQYFGPGTRLTVT.

The chain carries TRBV12-3 or TRBV12-4 and TRBJ1-2; D uncertain. Trimming left V 5 bases short and J 2 bases short, with 9 bases between. CDR3 size: 13 residues. This CDR3 reads CASSADRNYGYTF. CDR3 nucleotides: TGTGCCAGCAGTGCCGACCGAAACTATGGCTACACCTTC.

The J gene is TRBJ2-2, the V gene TRBV4-3; D uncertain. V lost 0 bases to trimming and J lost 6 bases, with 8 bases between them. Germline V gene lookup returns CDR1 LGHNA and CDR2 YSLEER. The CDR3 runs to 14 residues. CDR3 amino acids: CASSQDQLPGELFF. CDR3 coding DNA: TGCGCCAGCAGCCAAGACCAGCTGCCCGGGGAGCTGTTTTTT.

This clonotype was detected only a few times. This chain uses TRBV4-2 with TRBJ2-7; D uncertain. The CDR3 spans 14 residues. Trimming removed 0 bases at V and 1 base at J, with 7 bases between. Germline V CDR1 and CDR2: LGHNA, YNFKEQ. The CDR3 DNA follows: TGTGCCAGCAGCCAAGAGGAAGATTCCTACGAGCAGTACTTC. As protein: CASSQEEDSYEQYF.

The chain uses TRBV20-1 and TRBJ2-7, with a tentative D call TRBD2 (7 bases). V dropped 0 bases and J dropped 3 bases, with 15 bases sitting between them. CDR1 and CDR2 from the germline V gene are DFQATT and SNEGSKA (reference sequence). The CDR3 spans 15 residues. The CDR3 nucleotides are TGCAGTGCTAGAGATAACTGGGAGGGGGGCTACGAGCAGTACTTC. As protein: CSARDNWEGGYEQYF.

This clonotype has a count of ten or more. The chain links TRBV11-2 to TRBJ2-1; possibly TRBD2 for D (5 bases). V was shortened by 2 bases and J by 9 bases, with 11 bases between the two germline ends. The germline CDR1 and CDR2 sequences are SGHAT and FQNNGV. This CDR3 spans 13 amino acids. The CDR3 DNA reads TGTGCCAGCAGCTTATCGAGGGATGCTGAGCAGTTCTTC. This encodes CASSLSRDAEQFF.

This clonotype was counted only a few times. V gene TRBV18 combines with J gene TRBJ1-4; weak D call: TRBD1 (5 bases). The CDR3 extends over 14 amino acids. Germline loops: CDR1 KGHSH, CDR2 LQKENI. V was pared by 6 bases and J by 6 bases, with 14 bases between. CDR3 nucleotides: TGTGCCAGCTCGTCCGGGACGCTGGATGAAAAACTGTTTTTT. It translates to CASSSGTLDEKLFF.

In its sample, this clonotype was seen a few times. The J gene is TRBJ2-3, the V gene TRBV20-1; 8 bases agree with TRBD2. The CDR3 runs 17 residues. J was trimmed by 2 bases and V by 3 bases; bases with no gene match: 13. Looked up from germline, CDR1 is DFQATT and CDR2 is SNEGSKA (reference sequence). The CDR3 DNA is TGCAGTGCTAGGGGAGGGCGGGGGGAGCCCTACACAGATACGCAGTATTTT. Amino acids: CSARGGRGEPYTDTQYF.

J is TRBJ2-3 and V is TRBV10-3; TRBD2 is a possible D gene (7 bases). This CDR3 region has 16 residues. Trimming removed 1 base from V and 2 bases from J, with 13 bases in between. From germline, CDR1 is ENHRY and CDR2 SYGVKD. CDR3 bases: TGTGCCATCAGTGAGTGGGAGGGGGTGATCACAGATACGCAGTATTTT. The encoded protein is CAISEWEGVITDTQYF.

In its sample, this clonotype was seen a few times. The chain is built from TRBV25-1 and TRBJ2-1; 10 bases agree with TRBD2. Germline V lookup: CDR1 MGHDK, CDR2 SYGVNS. The trim removed 4 bases at V and 2 bases at J, leaving 2 bases unmatched. CDR3 size: 15 residues. The DNA of the CDR3 is TGTGCCAGCAGTGTAGCGGGAGGACCCTACAATGAGCAGTTCTTC. It encodes CASSVAGGPYNEQFF.

The J gene is TRBJ2-2, the V gene TRBV19; D remains unclear. The V and J ends lost 3 bases and 8 bases respectively, with 7 bases between them. Per germline, CDR1 LNHDA and CDR2 SQIVND (reference sequence). This CDR3 is 12 amino acids long. CDR3 coding DNA: TGTGCCAGTAGTATCCCGCCTGGGGAGCTGTTTTTT. Its protein product is CASSIPPGELFF.

V gene TRBV18 combines with J gene TRBJ1-2; no clear D gene. The CDR3 extends over 11 amino acids. The germline V gene has CDR1 KGHSH and CDR2 LQKENI. The V end was cut by 5 bases, the J end by 7 bases, with 8 bases between. CDR3 bases: TGTGCCAGCTCAGCGGACTTTGGCTACACCTTC. This translates into CASSADFGYTF.

This clonotype was detected ten times or more. V and J are TRBV3-1 and TRBJ2-2; D not certain. Germline CDR1 and CDR2: LGHDT and YNNKEL (reference sequence). Trimming removed 3 bases from V and 0 bases from J, with 2 bases in between. This CDR3 is built from 13 residues. The CDR3 region is CASSHPNTGELFF. Written as DNA, the CDR3 is TGTGCCAGCAGCCACCCGAACACCGGGGAGCTGTTTTTT.

This clonotype was recorded many times. The CDR3 region is CASSLQGAEEKLFF. In DNA form, the CDR3 reads TGCGCCAGCAGCTTACAGGGGGCGGAAGAAAAACTGTTTTTT. The V gene is TRBV5-1, the J gene TRBJ1-4, with 9 bases that match TRBD1. Germline values: CDR1 SGHRS, CDR2 YFSETQ. The J segment lost 8 bases and the V segment lost 2 bases, leaving 4 bases of the junction unmatched. The CDR3 spans 14 residues.

The chain joins TRBV28 to TRBJ1-5; maybe TRBD1 (6 bases). V lost 2 bases to trimming and J lost 3 bases, with 14 bases between them. Germline V gives CDR1 MDHEN, CDR2 SYDVKM. This CDR3 has 16 amino acids. In DNA form, the CDR3 reads TGTGCCAGCAGTTTAGTCACAGGGAGCTACAATCAGCCCCAGCATTTT. This gives the protein CASSLVTGSYNQPQHF.